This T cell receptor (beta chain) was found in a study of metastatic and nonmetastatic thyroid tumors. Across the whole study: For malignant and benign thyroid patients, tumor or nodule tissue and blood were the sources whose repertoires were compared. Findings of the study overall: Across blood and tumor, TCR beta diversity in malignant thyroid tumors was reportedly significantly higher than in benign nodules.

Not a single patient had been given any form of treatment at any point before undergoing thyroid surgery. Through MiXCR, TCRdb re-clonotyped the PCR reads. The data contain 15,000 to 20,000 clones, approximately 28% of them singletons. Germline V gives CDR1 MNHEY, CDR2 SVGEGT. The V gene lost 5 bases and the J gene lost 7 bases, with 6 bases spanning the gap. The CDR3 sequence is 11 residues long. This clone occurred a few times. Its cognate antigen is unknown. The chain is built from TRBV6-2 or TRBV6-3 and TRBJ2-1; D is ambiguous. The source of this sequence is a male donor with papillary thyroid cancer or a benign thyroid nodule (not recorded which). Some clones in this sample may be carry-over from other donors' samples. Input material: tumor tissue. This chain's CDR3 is CASSLSNEQFF. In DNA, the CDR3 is TGTGCCAGCAGTCTCTCAAATGAGCAGTTCTTC.